A selection of T cell receptor beta chains follows, all from one sample in a study of cytotoxic CD8 clonotypes in ibrutinib-treated CLL. TCRdb keeps only in-frame clones here, not all; method: immunoSEQ multiplex PCR. Altogether about 68,000 clones are present, 90% being singletons, with the ten largest covering around 3.1%. Sequencing was performed on PBMCs, taken after 12 months of ibrutinib treatment. Source of these receptors: a human donor with chronic lymphocytic leukemia. CDR3s include the opening cysteine and the closing phenylalanine or tryptophan. The order of the fields is J gene, clone size, V gene, D gene, CDR3 protein, CDR3 DNA. D genes are given only for firm matches. Clone size is shown for a subset of rows, as once, few, many or a class of expanded clone.

TRBJ2-7	-	TRBV2	-	CASYPEGSPSYEQYF	TGTGCCAGCTATCCCGAGGGGTCGCCCTCCTACGAGCAGTACTTC
TRBJ1-5	-	TRBV7-9	-	CASSLGMKNQPQHF	TGTGCCAGCAGCTTGGGAATGAAAAATCAGCCCCAGCATTTT
TRBJ2-1	-	TRBV12-5	TRBD2	CASGFGRGGSSYNEQFF	TGTGCTAGTGGTTTTGGTCGGGGGGGGAGCTCCTACAATGAGCAGTTCTTC
TRBJ2-7	-	TRBV27	-	CASGRGESYEQYF	TGTGCCAGCGGGAGGGGGGAATCCTACGAGCAGTACTTC
TRBJ2-3	-	TRBV4-3	TRBD2	CASSHRLAGRDTQYF	TGCGCCAGCAGCCATAGACTAGCGGGTAGGGATACGCAGTATTTT
TRBJ1-4	-	TRBV7-2	-	CASSLGKKGNEKLFF	TGTGCCAGCAGCTTAGGAAAAAAGGGGAATGAAAAACTGTTTTTT
TRBJ1-5	-	TRBV2	-	CASRGDKFRGNQPQHF	TGTGCCAGCAGGGGAGACAAGTTCAGGGGCAATCAGCCCCAGCATTTT
TRBJ2-7	-	TRBV18	TRBD1	CASSPRRTGGGYEQYF	TGTGCCAGCTCACCACGAAGGACAGGGGGCGGATACGAGCAGTACTTC
TRBJ2-7	few	TRBV7-9	-	CASSLEGTRSGEQYF	TGTGCCAGCAGCTTGGAGGGGACAAGGTCGGGGGAGCAGTACTTC
TRBJ2-7	-	TRBV6-5	-	CASRPQQGREDEQYF	TGTGCCAGCAGGCCGCAACAGGGACGTGAAGACGAGCAGTACTTC
TRBJ1-1	-	TRBV15	TRBD1	CATSRYDRGIMNTEAFF	TGTGCCACCAGCAGATACGACAGGGGAATTATGAACACTGAAGCTTTCTTT
TRBJ2-7	-	TRBV6-6	TRBD1	CASSRQGYEQYF	TGTGCCAGCAGTCGACAGGGTTACGAGCAGTACTTC
TRBJ2-3	-	TRBV19	TRBD2	CASSTSGRFDTQYF	TGTGCCAGTAGTACTAGCGGGAGGTTTGATACGCAGTATTTT
TRBJ2-2	-	TRBV19	-	CASTPRGQLNTGELFF	TGTGCCAGTACTCCTCGAGGACAGTTGAACACCGGGGAGCTGTTTTTT
TRBJ1-1	-	TRBV11-3	TRBD1	CASSLRTGDTEAFF	TGTGCCAGCAGCTTGAGGACAGGGGACACTGAAGCTTTCTTT
TRBJ1-3	-	TRBV19	TRBD1	CASSIDRELGNTIYF	TGTGCCAGTAGTATCGACAGGGAACTTGGAAACACCATATATTTT
TRBJ1-2	medium-sized	TRBV11-2	-	CASSLRTLGSGYTF	TGTGCCAGCAGCTTACGGACGCTCGGGAGTGGCTACACCTTC
TRBJ1-2	-	TRBV28	-	CASRIGTVTNYGYTF	TGTGCCAGCCGAATCGGGACGGTTACTAACTATGGCTACACCTTC
TRBJ1-1	-	TRBV6-5	TRBD1	CASSQDRVMEAFF	TGTGCCAGCAGTCAAGACAGGGTAATGGAAGCTTTCTTT
TRBJ1-4	-	TRBV5-6	-	CASRAETTNEKLFF	TGTGCCAGCAGAGCAGAGACAACTAATGAAAAACTGTTTTTT
TRBJ1-4	-	TRBV9	TRBD1	CASSVGNRGTNEKLFF	TGTGCCAGCAGCGTGGGAAACAGGGGAACTAATGAAAAACTGTTTTTT
TRBJ2-2	-	TRBV2	-	CASSLSAGELFF	TGTGCCAGCAGTCTGTCCGCCGGGGAGCTGTTTTTT